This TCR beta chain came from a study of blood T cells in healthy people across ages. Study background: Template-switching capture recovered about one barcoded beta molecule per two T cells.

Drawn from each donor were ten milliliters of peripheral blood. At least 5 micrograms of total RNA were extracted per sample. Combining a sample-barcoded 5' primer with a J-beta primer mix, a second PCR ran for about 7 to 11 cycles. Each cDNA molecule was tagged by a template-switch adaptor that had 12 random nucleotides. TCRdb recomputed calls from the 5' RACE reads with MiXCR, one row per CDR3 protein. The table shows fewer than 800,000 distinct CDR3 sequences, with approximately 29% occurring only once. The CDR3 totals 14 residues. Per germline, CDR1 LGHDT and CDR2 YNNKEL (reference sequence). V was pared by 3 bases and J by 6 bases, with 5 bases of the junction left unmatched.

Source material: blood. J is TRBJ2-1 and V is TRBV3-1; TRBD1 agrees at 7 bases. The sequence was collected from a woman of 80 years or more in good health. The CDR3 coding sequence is TGTGCCAGCAGCCAGGAGACAGGGCGCAATGAGCAGTTCTTC. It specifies CASSQETGRNEQFF.